This T cell receptor (beta chain) was identified during a study of cytomegalovirus exposure and HLA in healthy donors. Study summary: HLA-typed donors were the source of approximately 88 million unique TCRs, which an early data release held. Study observations and caveats: Earlier results showed most TCR beta V segments being productive about 87% or about 30% of the time.

V was clipped by 1 base and J by 7 bases; unmatched bases: 9. Germline V gives CDR1 MGHRA, CDR2 YSYEKL. The CDR3 sequence is 17 residues long. In the case of this clone: As yet, its antigen is unknown.

The primer mix had 60 Vbeta and 13 Jbeta primers. Only in-frame clones appear in the TCRdb table, and some are missing; sequencing was by immunoSEQ multiplex PCR. This table has about 110,000 clones, about three quarters appearing once. This clonotype was obtained from a woman aged 30 to 39 in good health and CMV-seronegative. The V and J genes are TRBV4-1 and TRBJ2-3, with 12 bases aligning to TRBD1. Sequenced: PBMCs. DNA for the CDR3: TGCGCCAGCAGCCAAGGGAACCGGGACAGGGGGCCCCATACGCAGTATTTT. Its protein is CASSQGNRDRGPHTQYF.